Described below is a single TCR beta chain sequence and its context. No antigen is known for it. This table comes from immunoSEQ multiplex PCR, and its TCRdb copy is limited to in-frame clones, with some not included. Among roughly 270,000 clones listed, 90% to 95% were seen once. The entry originates in a study of T cell responses to AZD1222 COVID-19 vaccine. Study-wide results and limits: Targets within unmutated variant regions were reportedly found for nearly half of spike-specific TCRs. Baseline seropositivity occurred in only six AZD1222 recipients. Repertoires were collected only later (after the peak T cell response had occurred).

The source of this sequence is an adult who received the AZD1222 COVID-19 vaccine. The input for sequencing was peripheral blood, taken 28 days after the second AZD1222 dose.

In DNA, the CDR3 is TGCGCCAGCCGAGGAGGGGCGGGGACTGAAGCTTTCTTT. Protein: CASRGGAGTEAFF. The chain has TRBV5-1 and TRBJ1-1, with D possibly TRBD1 on 5 matching bases. The germline V gene has CDR1 SGHRS and CDR2 YFSETQ. Trimming pared 7 bases from V and 5 bases from J, leaving 15 bases between. This CDR3 spans 13 amino acids.